The T cell receptor beta chain described here comes from a study of shared T cell receptors in the human thymus. The V end lost 3 bases, the J end lost 4 bases, and 19 bases lay between the germline ends. CDR1 and CDR2 (germline): SGHRS, YFSETQ. The CDR3 covers 16 residues. Profiling relied on immunoSEQ multiplex PCR, and the TCRdb table lists in-frame clones only, not all of them. The sample records about 730,000 clones, approximately 85% being singletons. A further study also used this sample, focusing on human thymus T cells. This second study says: Thymus specimens were resections from corrective heart surgery. Thymic and blood repertoires appeared to show biased V and J gene usage. Highly overlapping thymic repertoires among unrelated individuals were reported in related research.

This sequence joins TRBV5-1 and TRBJ1-2; weak D call: TRBD1 (5 bases). The sequencing sample was made of thymocytes. The clonotype originates from a girl under three years old with a congenital heart defect. CDR3 region: CASSSGDSVTLYGYTF. CDR3 DNA: TGCGCCAGCAGCTCGGGGGACTCGGTTACTCTCTATGGCTACACCTTC.